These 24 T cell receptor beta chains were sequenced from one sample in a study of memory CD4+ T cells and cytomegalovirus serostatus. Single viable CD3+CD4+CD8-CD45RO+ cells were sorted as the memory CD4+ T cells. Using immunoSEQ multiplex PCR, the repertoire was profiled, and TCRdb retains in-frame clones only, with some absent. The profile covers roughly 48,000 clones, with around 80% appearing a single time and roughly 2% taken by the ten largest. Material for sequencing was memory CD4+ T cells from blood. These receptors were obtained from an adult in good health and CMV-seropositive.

The CDR3 sequence: CASSLGNPGLPRNEQFF. CDR3 sequence (DNA): TGTGCCAGCAGCTTAGGCAATCCGGGACTACCTCGGAATGAGCAGTTCTTC. The chain is built from TRBV7-2 and TRBJ2-1; 7 positions match TRBD2. The CDR3 is 17 amino acids. The V and J ends lost 1 base and 7 bases, in that order; junction bases with no gene match: 13. The germline gives CDR1 SGHTA, CDR2 FQGNSA.

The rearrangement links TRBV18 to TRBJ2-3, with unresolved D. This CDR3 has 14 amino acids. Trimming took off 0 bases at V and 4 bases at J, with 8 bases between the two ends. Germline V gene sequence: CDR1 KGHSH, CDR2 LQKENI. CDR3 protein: CASSPPVTADTQYF. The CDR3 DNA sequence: TGTGCCAGCTCACCACCGGTCACGGCAGATACGCAGTATTTT. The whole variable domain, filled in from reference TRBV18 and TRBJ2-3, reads NAGVMQNPRHLVRRRGQEARLRCSPMKGHSHVYWYRQLPEEGLKFMVYLQKENIIDESGMPKERFSAEFPKEGPSILRIQQVVRGDSAAYFCASSPPVTADTQYFGPGTRLTVL.

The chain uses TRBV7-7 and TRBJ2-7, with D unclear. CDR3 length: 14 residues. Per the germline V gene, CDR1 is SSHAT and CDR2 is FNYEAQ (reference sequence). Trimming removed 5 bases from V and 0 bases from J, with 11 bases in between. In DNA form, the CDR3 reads TGTGCCAGCAGCCCATCGACCGGCTCCTACGAGCAGTACTTC. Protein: CASSPSTGSYEQYF.

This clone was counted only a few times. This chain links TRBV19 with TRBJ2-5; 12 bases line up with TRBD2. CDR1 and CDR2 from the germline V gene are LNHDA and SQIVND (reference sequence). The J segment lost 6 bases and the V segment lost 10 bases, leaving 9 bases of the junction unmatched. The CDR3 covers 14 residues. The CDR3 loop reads CATKTSGGKKTQYF. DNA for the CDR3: TGTGCCACCAAGACTAGCGGGGGCAAGAAGACCCAGTACTTC.

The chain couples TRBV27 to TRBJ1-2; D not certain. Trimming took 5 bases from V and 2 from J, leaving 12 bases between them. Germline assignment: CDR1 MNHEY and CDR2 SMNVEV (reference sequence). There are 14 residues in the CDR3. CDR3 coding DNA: TGTGCCAGCAGTCCGAACAGACCGAACTATGGCTACACCTTC. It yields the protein CASSPNRPNYGYTF.

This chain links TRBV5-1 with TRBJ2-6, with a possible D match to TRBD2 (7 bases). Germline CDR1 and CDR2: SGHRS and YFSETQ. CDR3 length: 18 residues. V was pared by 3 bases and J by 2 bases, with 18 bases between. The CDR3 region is CASSSGRGIGAGANVLTF. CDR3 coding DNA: TGCGCCAGCAGCTCGGGGAGGGGGATAGGCGCTGGGGCCAACGTCCTGACTTTC.

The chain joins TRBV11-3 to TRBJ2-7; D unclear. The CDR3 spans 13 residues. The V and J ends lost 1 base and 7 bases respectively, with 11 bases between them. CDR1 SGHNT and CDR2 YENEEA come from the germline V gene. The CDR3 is CASSLGPSREQYF. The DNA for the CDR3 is TGTGCCAGCAGCTTAGGCCCTTCGCGAGAGCAGTACTTC. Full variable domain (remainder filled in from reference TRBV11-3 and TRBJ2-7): EAGVVQSPRYKIIEKKQPVAFWCNPISGHNTLYWYLQNLGQGPELLIRYENEEAVDDSQLPKDRFSAERLKGVDSTLKIQPAELGDSAVYLCASSLGPSREQYFGPGTRLTVT.

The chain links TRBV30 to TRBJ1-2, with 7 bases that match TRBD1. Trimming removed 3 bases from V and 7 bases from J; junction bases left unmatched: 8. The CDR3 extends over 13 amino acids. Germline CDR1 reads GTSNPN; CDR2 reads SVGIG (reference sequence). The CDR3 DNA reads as TGTGCCTGGAGCCGAGGGGGCGCAAGTGGCTACACCTTC. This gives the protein CAWSRGGASGYTF.

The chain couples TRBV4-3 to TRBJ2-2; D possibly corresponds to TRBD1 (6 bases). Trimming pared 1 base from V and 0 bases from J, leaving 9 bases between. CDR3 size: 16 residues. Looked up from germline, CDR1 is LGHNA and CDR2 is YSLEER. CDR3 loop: CASSQVRTANTGELFF. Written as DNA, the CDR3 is TGCGCCAGCAGCCAAGTGAGGACAGCGAACACCGGGGAGCTGTTTTTT.

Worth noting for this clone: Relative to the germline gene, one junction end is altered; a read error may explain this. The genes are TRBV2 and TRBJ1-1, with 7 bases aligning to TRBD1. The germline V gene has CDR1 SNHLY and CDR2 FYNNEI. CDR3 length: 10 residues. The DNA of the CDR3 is TGTGCCAGCCAACAGGGGCCCCCCATCTTT. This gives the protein CASQQGPPIF.

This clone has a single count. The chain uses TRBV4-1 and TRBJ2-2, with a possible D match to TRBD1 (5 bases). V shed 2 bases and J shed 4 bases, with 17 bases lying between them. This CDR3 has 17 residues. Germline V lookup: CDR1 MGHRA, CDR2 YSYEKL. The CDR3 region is CASSQSPPGLSTGELFF. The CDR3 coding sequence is TGCGCCAGCAGCCAAAGCCCGCCAGGGTTGAGCACCGGGGAGCTGTTTTTT.

The CDR3 region is CASGLVAGGNYGYTF. DNA for the CDR3: TGTGCTAGTGGTTTGGTAGCAGGGGGGAACTATGGCTACACCTTC. The J gene is TRBJ1-2, the V gene TRBV12-5, with 7 bases identical to TRBD1. Germline V gives CDR1 LGHNT, CDR2 FRNRAP. CDR3 length: 15 residues. With V trimmed by 0 bases and J by 2 bases, 3 bases remained unmatched.

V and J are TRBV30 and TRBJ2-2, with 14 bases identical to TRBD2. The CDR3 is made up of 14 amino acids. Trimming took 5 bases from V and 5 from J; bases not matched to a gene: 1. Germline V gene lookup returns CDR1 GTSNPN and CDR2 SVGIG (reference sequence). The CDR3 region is CAWGTSGSTGELFF. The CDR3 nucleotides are TGTGCCTGGGGGACTAGCGGGAGTACCGGGGAGCTGTTTTTT.

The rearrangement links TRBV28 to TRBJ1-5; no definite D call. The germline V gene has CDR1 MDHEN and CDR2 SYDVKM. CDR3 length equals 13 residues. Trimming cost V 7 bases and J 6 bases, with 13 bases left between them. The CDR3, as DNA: TGTGCCAGCACCCTCCGGTCGGGTCAGCCCCAGCATTTT. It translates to CASTLRSGQPQHF.

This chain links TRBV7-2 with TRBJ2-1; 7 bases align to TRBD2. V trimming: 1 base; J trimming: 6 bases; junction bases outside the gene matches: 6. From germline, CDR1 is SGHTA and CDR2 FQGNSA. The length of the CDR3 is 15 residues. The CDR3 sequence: CASSLVGGRANEQFF. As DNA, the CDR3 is TGTGCCAGCAGCTTAGTAGGTGGGAGGGCCAATGAGCAGTTCTTC. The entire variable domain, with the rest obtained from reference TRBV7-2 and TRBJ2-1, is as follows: GAGVSQSPSNKVTEKGKDVELRCDPISGHTALYWYRQSLGQGLEFLIYFQGNSAPDKSGLPSDRFSAERTGGSVSTLTIQRTQQEDSAVYLCASSLVGGRANEQFFGPGTRLTVL.

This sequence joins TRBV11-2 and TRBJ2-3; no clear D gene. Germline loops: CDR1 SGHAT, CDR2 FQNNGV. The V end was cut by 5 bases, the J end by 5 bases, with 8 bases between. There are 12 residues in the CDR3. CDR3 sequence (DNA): TGTGCCAGCAGCCCCATGGGAGATACGCAGTATTTT. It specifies CASSPMGDTQYF. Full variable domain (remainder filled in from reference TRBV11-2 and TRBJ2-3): EAGVAQSPRYKIIEKRQSVAFWCNPISGHATLYWYQQILGQGPKLLIQFQNNGVVDDSQLPKDRFSAERLKGVDSTLKIQPAKLEDSAVYLCASSPMGDTQYFGPGTRLTVL.

CDR3 loop: CASRGGTKGQPQHF. CDR3 nucleotide sequence: TGTGCCAGCAGGGGAGGTACAAAGGGTCAGCCCCAGCATTTT. V gene TRBV2 combines with J gene TRBJ1-5, with D hard to call. CDR1 SNHLY and CDR2 FYNNEI come from the germline V gene. The CDR3 runs 14 residues. Trimming removed 6 bases at V and 6 bases at J, with 15 bases between.

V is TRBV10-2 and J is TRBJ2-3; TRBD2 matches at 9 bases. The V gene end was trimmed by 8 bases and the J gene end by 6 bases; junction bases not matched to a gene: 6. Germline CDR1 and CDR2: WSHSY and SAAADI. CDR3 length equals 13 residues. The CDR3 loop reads CASASGIGDTQYF. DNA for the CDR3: TGCGCCAGCGCTAGCGGGATAGGCGATACGCAGTATTTT.

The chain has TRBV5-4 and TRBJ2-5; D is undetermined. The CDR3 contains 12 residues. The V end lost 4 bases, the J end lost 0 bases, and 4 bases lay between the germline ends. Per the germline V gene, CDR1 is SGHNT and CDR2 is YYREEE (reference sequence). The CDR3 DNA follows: TGTGCCAGCAGCCCCAACCAAGAGACCCAGTACTTC. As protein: CASSPNQETQYF. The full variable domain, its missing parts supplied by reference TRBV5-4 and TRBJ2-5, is ETGVTQSPTHLIKTRGQQVTLRCSSQSGHNTVSWYQQALGQGPQFIFQYYREEENGRGNFPPRFSGLQFPNYSSELNVNALELDDSALYLCASSPNQETQYFGPGTRLLVL.

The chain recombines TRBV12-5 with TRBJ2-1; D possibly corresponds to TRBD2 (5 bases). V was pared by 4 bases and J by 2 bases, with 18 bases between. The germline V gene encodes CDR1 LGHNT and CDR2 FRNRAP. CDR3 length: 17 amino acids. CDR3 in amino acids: CASGSRRTYGTYNEQFF. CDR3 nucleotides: TGTGCTAGTGGTTCTCGACGGACTTATGGGACCTACAATGAGCAGTTCTTC. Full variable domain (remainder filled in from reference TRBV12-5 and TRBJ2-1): DARVTQTPRHKVTEMGQEVTMRCQPILGHNTVFWYRQTMMQGLELLAYFRNRAPLDDSGMPKDRFSAEMPDATLATLKIQPSEPRDSAVYFCASGSRRTYGTYNEQFFGPGTRLTVL.

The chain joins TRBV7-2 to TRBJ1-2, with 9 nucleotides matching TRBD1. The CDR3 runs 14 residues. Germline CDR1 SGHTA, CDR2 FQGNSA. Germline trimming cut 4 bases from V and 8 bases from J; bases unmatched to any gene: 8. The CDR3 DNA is TGTGCCAGCAGCTCGAGGACAGGGGAGGGAGGCTACACCTTC. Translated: CASSSRTGEGGYTF.

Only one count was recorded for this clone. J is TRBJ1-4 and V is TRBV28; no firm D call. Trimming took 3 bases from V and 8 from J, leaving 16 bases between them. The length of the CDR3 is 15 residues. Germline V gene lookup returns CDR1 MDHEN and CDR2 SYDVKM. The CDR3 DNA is TGTGCCAGCAGTTTGCCTTCACTAGTGGGCGAAAAACTGTTTTTT. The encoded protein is CASSLPSLVGEKLFF.

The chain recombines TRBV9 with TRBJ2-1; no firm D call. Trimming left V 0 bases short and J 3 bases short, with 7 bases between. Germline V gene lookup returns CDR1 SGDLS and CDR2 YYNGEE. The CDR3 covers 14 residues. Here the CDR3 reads CASSVAGLYNEQFF. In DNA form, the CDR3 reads TGTGCCAGCAGCGTAGCGGGTCTCTACAATGAGCAGTTCTTC.

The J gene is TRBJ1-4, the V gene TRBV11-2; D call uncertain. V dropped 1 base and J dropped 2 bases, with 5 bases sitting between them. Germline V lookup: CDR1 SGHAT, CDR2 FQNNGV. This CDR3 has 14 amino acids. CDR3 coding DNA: TGTGCCAGCAGCTTAGGGCATACTAATGAAAAACTGTTTTTT. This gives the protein CASSLGHTNEKLFF.